This T cell receptor beta chain was identified during a study of control samples from healthy donors and cancer patients. TCRdb keeps only in-frame clones here, not all; method: immunoSEQ multiplex PCR. In the table there are some 140,000 clones, approximately 96% of which are singletons. Germline V CDR1 and CDR2: SGHNT, YYREEE (reference sequence). The CDR3 contains 13 residues. V was shortened by 5 bases and J by 8 bases, with 16 bases between the two germline ends. The clonotype was recovered from a middle-aged man in good health. The rearrangement uses TRBV5-4 and TRBJ1-2; maybe TRBD1 (6 bases). The specimen sequenced was blood. This CDR3 reads CASRSGAVSGYTF. The DNA for the CDR3 is TGTGCCAGCAGATCGGGGGCCGTCTCGGGCTACACCTTC. The whole variable domain, filled in from reference TRBV5-4 and TRBJ1-2, reads ETGVTQSPTHLIKTRGQQVTLRCSSQSGHNTVSWYQQALGQGPQFIFQYYREEENGRGNFPPRFSGLQFPNYSSELNVNALELDDSALYLCASRSGAVSGYTFGSGTRLTVV.